Following are 9 T cell receptor beta chains from one sample sequenced in a study of blood T cell repertoires in COVID-19. The protocol was immunoSEQ multiplex PCR, while the TCRdb copy is restricted to in-frame clones and leaves out a portion. The repertoire holds about 190,000 clones, roughly 90% seen once, with 0.62% in the top ten. Sample: peripheral blood. The receptors were gathered from a man aged 45 to 65 with acute or convalescent COVID-19.

J is TRBJ1-3 and V is TRBV10-3; D may be TRBD1 (6 bases). The CDR3 loop spans 14 amino acids. With 6 bases removed from V and 0 bases from J, the gap between germline ends came to 9 bases. The V gene's germline CDR1 is ENHRY and CDR2 SYGVKD. The CDR3 reads CAIRGQSSGNTIYF. Here the CDR3 DNA reads TGTGCCATCAGAGGACAGAGCTCTGGAAACACCATATATTTT.

The J gene is TRBJ1-2, the V gene TRBV6-5; tentatively, D is TRBD1 (6 bases). This CDR3 is 14 amino acids long. The V end lost 6 bases, the J end lost 8 bases, and 19 bases lay between the germline ends. CDR1 is MNHEY and CDR2 is SVGAGI in the germline V gene. CDR3 residues: CASRRLPRGGGYTF. The CDR3 coding sequence is TGTGCCAGCAGACGATTACCCCGAGGGGGAGGCTACACCTTC.

This chain links TRBV30 with TRBJ1-1; D unclear. The germline V and J ends were trimmed by 0 bases and 3 bases, with 8 bases remaining between them. This CDR3 region has 13 residues. CDR1 and CDR2 (germline): GTSNPN, SVGIG (reference sequence). This CDR3 reads CAWSVLGYTEAFF. The CDR3 DNA is TGTGCCTGGAGTGTACTAGGGTACACTGAAGCTTTCTTT.

The chain uses TRBV6-5 and TRBJ2-1, with D perhaps TRBD2 (6 bases). The V gene lost 7 bases and the J gene lost 4 bases, with 8 bases spanning the gap. The CDR3 extends over 12 amino acids. Germline CDR1 and CDR2: MNHEY and SVGAGI. The CDR3 coding sequence is TGTGCCAGCAAGGGAGGATACAATGAGCAGTTCTTC. Its translation is CASKGGYNEQFF.

J is TRBJ2-1 and V is TRBV2; a possible D gene is TRBD2 (5 bases). CDR3 size: 13 residues. V was cut by 6 bases and J by 7 bases, with 13 bases left in between. Germline values: CDR1 SNHLY, CDR2 FYNNEI. CDR3 in DNA: TGTGCCAGCAGGTACTCACCGGGGAATGAGCAGTTCTTC. Protein product: CASRYSPGNEQFF.

The rearrangement uses TRBV19 and TRBJ2-5; TRBD1 aligns across 8 bases. Unmatched junction bases numbered 15, after V lost 4 bases and J lost 2 bases. Germline V gives CDR1 LNHDA, CDR2 SQIVND (reference sequence). This CDR3 spans 18 amino acids. DNA of the CDR3: TGTGCCAGTAGTACCAATATCATTGGACAGGGCACTCAAGAGACCCAGTACTTC. Its protein is CASSTNIIGQGTQETQYF.

The chain couples TRBV5-1 to TRBJ2-1; maybe TRBD1 (5 bases). The ends were cut back, 4 bases at V and 9 bases at J, with 11 bases in the middle. The germline CDR1 and CDR2 sequences are SGHRS and YFSETQ. This CDR3 contains 12 residues. CDR3 nucleotides: TGCGCCAGCAGCCCTTTTAGGGGTGAGCAGTTCTTC. Residues: CASSPFRGEQFF. The full variable domain, with the rest looked up from reference TRBV5-1 and TRBJ2-1, is KAGVTQTPRYLIKTRGQQVTLSCSPISGHRSVSWYQQTPGQGLQFLFEYFSETQRNKGNFPGRFSGRQFSNSRSEMNVSTLELGDSALYLCASSPFRGEQFFGPGTRLTVL.

This clone came up many times. The chain recombines TRBV3-1 (or the pseudogene TRBV3-2) with TRBJ2-1, with TRBD1 identical over 10 bases. Trimming at V came to 4 bases and at J to 6 bases, leaving 9 bases not matched to a gene. The CDR3 has 16 amino acids. Germline V gives CDR1 LGHDT, CDR2 YNNKEL (reference sequence). As DNA, the CDR3 is TGTGCCAGCAGCCCGCGTTGGGGACAGGGGCTCAATGAGCAGTTCTTC. It is translated as CASSPRWGQGLNEQFF.

V usage is TRBV6-2 or TRBV6-3 and J usage is TRBJ2-2; tentatively, D is TRBD2 (6 bases). Germline assignment: CDR1 MNHEY and CDR2 SVGEGT. Trimming removed 2 bases from V and 0 bases from J, with 10 bases in between. The CDR3 runs 16 residues. The CDR3 nucleotides are TGTGCCAGCAGTTACCGGAGGGACTCGAACACCGGGGAGCTGTTTTTT. Its translation: CASSYRRDSNTGELFF.